This TCR beta chain was retrieved from a study of T cell responses to AZD1222 COVID-19 vaccine. In this sample, this clone turned up once. What it binds is unknown. Study results and limitations: It should be noted that donors were predominantly white British and more often female, and clonal diversity was possibly underestimated. Baseline seropositives among AZD1222 recipients totaled only five to seven. Nearly half of spike-specific TCRs reportedly target unmutated variant regions. The peak T cell response came first, and repertoires were sampled only after it.

With 3 bases removed from V and 2 bases from J, the gap between germline ends came to 8 bases. Per the germline V gene, CDR1 is SEHNR and CDR2 is FQNEAQ (reference sequence). The CDR3 extends over 14 amino acids. Repertoires were generated with immunoSEQ multiplex PCR, while TCRdb's copy carries only in-frame clones and drops some. The sample carries approximately 130,000 clones, more than 85% recorded once. The receptor comes from an adult in good health. The sequenced sample was peripheral blood, obtained on day 0 of AZD1222 vaccination. This chain links TRBV7-9 with TRBJ1-3; tentatively, D is TRBD1 (5 bases). CDR3 sequence (DNA): TGTGCCAGCAGCTTGGGCAGGGCTGGAAACACCATATATTTT. Translating it yields CASSLGRAGNTIYF. Supplemented by reference TRBV7-9 and TRBJ1-3, the full variable domain reads DTGVSQNPRHKITKRGQNVTFRCDPISEHNRLYWYRQTLGQGPEFLTYFQNEAQLEKSRLLSDRFSAERPKGSFSTLEIQRTEQGDSAMYLCASSLGRAGNTIYFGEGSWLTVV.